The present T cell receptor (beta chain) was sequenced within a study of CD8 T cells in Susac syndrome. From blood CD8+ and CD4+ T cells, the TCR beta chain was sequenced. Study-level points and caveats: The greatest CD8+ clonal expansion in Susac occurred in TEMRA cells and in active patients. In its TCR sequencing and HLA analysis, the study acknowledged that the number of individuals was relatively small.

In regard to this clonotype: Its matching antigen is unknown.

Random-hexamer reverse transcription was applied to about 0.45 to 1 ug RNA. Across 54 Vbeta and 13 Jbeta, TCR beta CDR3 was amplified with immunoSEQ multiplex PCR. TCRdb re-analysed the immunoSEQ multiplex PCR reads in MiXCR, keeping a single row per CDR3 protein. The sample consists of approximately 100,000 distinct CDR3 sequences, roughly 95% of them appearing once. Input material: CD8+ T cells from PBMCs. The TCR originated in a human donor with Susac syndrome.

The CDR3 is CASSQARTQETQYF. The CDR3 DNA reads TGCGCCAGCAGCCAAGCGAGGACGCAAGAGACCCAGTACTTC. The chain has TRBV4-1 and TRBJ2-5; unclear D gene. Germline V CDR1 and CDR2: MGHRA, YSYEKL. Deletions cut 1 base from V and 2 bases from J, with 8 bases between. CDR3 length: 14 amino acids.